The T cell receptor (beta chain) described here comes from a study of tumor-infiltrating lymphocytes in oesophageal squamous cell carcinoma. TCRdb recomputed calls from the PCR reads with MiXCR, one row per CDR3 protein. The data contain nearly 20,000 distinct CDR3 sequences, around 40% of them seen just once; the ten biggest clones take up 30% to 45%. This clonotype was detected a few times. CDR1 and CDR2 (germline): SGHRS, YFSETQ. The CDR3 extends over 14 amino acids. Trimming took 2 bases from V and 7 from J; bases not matched to a gene: 8. What was sequenced was esophageal tumor tissue. This clonotype originated in a male donor with esophageal squamous cell carcinoma. The J gene is TRBJ1-1, the V gene TRBV5-1; TRBD1 matches at 7 bases. The CDR3 spells CASSFPGGAIEAFF. The DNA of the CDR3 is TGCGCCAGCAGCTTCCCAGGGGGAGCAATTGAAGCTTTCTTT.